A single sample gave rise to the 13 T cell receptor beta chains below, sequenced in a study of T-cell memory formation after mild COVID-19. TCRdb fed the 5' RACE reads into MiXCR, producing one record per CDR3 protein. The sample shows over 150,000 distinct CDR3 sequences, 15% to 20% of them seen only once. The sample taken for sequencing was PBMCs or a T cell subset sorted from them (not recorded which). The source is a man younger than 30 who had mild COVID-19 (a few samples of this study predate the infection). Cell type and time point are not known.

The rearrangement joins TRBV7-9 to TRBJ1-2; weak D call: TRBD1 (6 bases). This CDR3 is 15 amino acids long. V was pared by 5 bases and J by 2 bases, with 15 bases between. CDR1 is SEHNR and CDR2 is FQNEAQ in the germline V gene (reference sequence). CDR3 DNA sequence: TGTGCCAGCAGCCAGCCGGGGGGGCACAACTATGGCTACACCTTC. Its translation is CASSQPGGHNYGYTF. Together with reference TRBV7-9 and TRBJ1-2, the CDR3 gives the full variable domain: DTGVSQNPRHKITKRGQNVTFRCDPISEHNRLYWYRQTLGQGPEFLTYFQNEAQLEKSRLLSDRFSAERPKGSFSTLEIQRTEQGDSAMYLCASSQPGGHNYGYTFGSGTRLTVV.

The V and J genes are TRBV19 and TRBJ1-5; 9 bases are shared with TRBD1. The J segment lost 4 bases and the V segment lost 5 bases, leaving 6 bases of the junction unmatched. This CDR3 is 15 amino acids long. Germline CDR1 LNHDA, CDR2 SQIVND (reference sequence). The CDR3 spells CASSPRDRENQPQHF. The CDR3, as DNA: TGTGCCAGTAGTCCCCGGGACAGGGAGAATCAGCCCCAGCATTTT.

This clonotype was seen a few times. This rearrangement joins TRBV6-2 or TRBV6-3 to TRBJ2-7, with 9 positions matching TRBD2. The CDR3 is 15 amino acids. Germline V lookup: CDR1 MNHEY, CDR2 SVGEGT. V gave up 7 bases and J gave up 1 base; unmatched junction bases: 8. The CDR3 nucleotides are TGTGCCAGCACCTCCGGGCGGGGGGGTTCCTACGAGCAGTACGTC. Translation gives CASTSGRGGSYEQYV.

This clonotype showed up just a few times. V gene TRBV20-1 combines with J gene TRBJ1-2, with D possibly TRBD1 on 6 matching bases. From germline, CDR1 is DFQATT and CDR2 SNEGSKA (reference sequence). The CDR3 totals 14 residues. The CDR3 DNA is TGCAGCGCATCAAAACGCGACAGGCGCTATGGCTACACCTTC. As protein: CSASKRDRRYGYTF.

The DNA for the CDR3 is TGCAGTGCTAGGGGGGGGGCTTTTCCCCAAGAGACCCAGTACTTC. It translates to CSARGGAFPQETQYF. This chain uses TRBV20-1 with TRBJ2-5; D is possibly TRBD2 (7 bases). This CDR3 is 15 amino acids long. V dropped 3 bases and J dropped 1 base, with 15 bases sitting between them. Germline V CDR1 and CDR2: DFQATT, SNEGSKA (reference sequence).

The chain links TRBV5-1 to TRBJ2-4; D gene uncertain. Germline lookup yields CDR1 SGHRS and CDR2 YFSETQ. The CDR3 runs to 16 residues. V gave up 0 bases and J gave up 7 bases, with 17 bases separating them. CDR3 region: CASSLVPGSVVNIQYF. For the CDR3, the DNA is TGCGCCAGCAGCTTGGTGCCCGGGTCCGTCGTTAACATTCAGTACTTC. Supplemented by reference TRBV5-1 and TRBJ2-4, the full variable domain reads KAGVTQTPRYLIKTRGQQVTLSCSPISGHRSVSWYQQTPGQGLQFLFEYFSETQRNKGNFPGRFSGRQFSNSRSEMNVSTLELGDSALYLCASSLVPGSVVNIQYFGAGTRLSVL.

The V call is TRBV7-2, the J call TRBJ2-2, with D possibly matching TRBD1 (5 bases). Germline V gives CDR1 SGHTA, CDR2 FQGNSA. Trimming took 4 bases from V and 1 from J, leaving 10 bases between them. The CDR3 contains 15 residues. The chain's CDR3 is CASSSRGGNTGELFF. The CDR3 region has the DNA TGTGCCAGCAGCTCTAGGGGTGGGAACACCGGGGAGCTGTTTTTT.

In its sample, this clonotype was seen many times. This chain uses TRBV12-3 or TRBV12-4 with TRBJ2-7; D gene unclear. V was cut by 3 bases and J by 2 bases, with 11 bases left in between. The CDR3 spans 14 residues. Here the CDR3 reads CASSFRWPTYEQYF. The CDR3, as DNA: TGTGCCAGCAGTTTTAGGTGGCCGACCTACGAGCAGTACTTC.

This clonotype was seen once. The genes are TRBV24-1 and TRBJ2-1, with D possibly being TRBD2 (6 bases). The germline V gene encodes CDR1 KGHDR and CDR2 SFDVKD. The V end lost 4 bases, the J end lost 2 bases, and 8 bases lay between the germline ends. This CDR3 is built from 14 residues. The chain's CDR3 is CATSEGGTYNEQFF. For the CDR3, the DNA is TGTGCCACCAGTGAGGGGGGTACCTACAATGAGCAGTTCTTC.

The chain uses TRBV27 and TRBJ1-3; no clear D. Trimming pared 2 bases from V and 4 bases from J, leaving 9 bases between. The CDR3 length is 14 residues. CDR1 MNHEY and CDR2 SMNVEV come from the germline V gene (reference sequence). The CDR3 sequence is CASSLRDGGNTIYF. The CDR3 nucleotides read TGTGCCAGCAGTTTAAGAGACGGAGGAAACACCATATATTTT.

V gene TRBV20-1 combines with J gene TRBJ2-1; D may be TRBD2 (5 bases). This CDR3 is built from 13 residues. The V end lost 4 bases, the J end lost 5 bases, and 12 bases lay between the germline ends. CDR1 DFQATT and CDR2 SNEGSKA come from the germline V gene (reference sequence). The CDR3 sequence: CSAILLGDNEQFF. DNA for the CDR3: TGCAGTGCTATCCTTTTGGGAGACAATGAGCAGTTCTTC.

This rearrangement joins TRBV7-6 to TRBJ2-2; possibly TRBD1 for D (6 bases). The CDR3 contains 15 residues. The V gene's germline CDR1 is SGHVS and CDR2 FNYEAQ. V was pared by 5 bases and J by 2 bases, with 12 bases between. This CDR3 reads CASSTRQVNTGELFF. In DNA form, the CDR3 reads TGTGCCAGCAGCACCCGACAGGTTAACACCGGGGAGCTGTTTTTT.

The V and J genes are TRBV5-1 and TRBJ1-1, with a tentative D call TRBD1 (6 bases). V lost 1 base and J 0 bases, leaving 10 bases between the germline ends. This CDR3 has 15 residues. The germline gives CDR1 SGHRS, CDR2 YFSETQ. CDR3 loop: CASSLPTGMNTEAFF. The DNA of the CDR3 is TGCGCCAGCAGCTTGCCGACAGGAATGAACACTGAAGCTTTCTTT.